These T cell receptor beta chains were read from a single sample in a study of T cell responses to AZD1222 COVID-19 vaccine. TCRdb's table, derived via immunoSEQ multiplex PCR, lists solely in-frame clones and lacks some. The data show about 160,000 clones, approximately 91% seen once. Material: peripheral blood, obtained on day 0 of AZD1222 vaccination. These receptor sequences come from an adult in good health. The CDR3 runs from the conserved cysteine through the conserved F or W.

TRBV7-9	TRBJ2-2	CASSQRPDGVNTGELFF
TRBV7-3	TRBJ1-1	CASSSTGGGTEAFF
TRBV29-1	TRBJ1-2	CSVPTDRRWNYGYTF
TRBV7-9	TRBJ1-2	CASSLGGGLILYGYTF
TRBV5-1	TRBJ1-4	CASSLANGKLFF
TRBV7-8	TRBJ1-5	CASSPRGGQNIAGNQPQHF
TRBV6-2/TRBV6-3	TRBJ1-5	CASSYYGMSQPQHF
TRBV10-3	TRBJ2-1	CAISVGERSSYNEQFF
TRBV30	TRBJ2-3	CAWSVVAGGYTDTQYF
TRBV7-2	TRBJ1-1	CASSARSNTEAFF
TRBV18	TRBJ1-6	CASSPPYRNSPLHF
TRBV30	TRBJ2-5	CAWSTGGGRETQYF
TRBV9	TRBJ2-3	CASSVGGAITDTQYF
TRBV30	TRBJ2-1	CAWSVRTPSSYNEQFF
TRBV6-5	TRBJ1-3	CATPSAGDTIYF
TRBV7-9	TRBJ2-2	CASSQTGIYTGELFF